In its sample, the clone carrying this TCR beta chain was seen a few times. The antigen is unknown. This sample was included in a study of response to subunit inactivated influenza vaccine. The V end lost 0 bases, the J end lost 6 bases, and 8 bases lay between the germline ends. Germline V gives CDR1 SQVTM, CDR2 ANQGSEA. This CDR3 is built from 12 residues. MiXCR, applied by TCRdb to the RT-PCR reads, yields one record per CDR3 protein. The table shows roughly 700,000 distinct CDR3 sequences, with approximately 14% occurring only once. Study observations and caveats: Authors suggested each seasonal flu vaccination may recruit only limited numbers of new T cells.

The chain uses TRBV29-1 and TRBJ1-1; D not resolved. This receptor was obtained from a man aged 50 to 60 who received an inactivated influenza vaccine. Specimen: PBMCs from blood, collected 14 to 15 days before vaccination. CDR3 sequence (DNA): TGCAGCGTTGAAGACAGGAGAGCTGAAGCTTTCTTT. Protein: CSVEDRRAEAFF.